These 32 T cell receptor beta chains originate from one sample sequenced in a study of cytomegalovirus exposure and HLA in healthy donors. The primer mix had 60 Vbeta and 13 Jbeta primers. The data were produced by immunoSEQ multiplex PCR, yet TCRdb's version contains in-frame clones alone and is incomplete. The table shows around 100,000 clones, with 70% to 80% occurring only once. The sample consisted of PBMCs. These receptors were taken from a female donor in good health and CMV-seropositive.

The genes are TRBV6-1 and TRBJ2-7; D is perhaps TRBD2 (7 bases). V was trimmed by 6 bases and J by 6 bases, leaving 15 bases between them. Germline V lookup: CDR1 MNHNS, CDR2 SASEGT. The CDR3 covers 13 residues. CDR3 region: CASRTPAGAEQYF. CDR3 DNA sequence: TGTGCCAGCAGGACCCCCGCGGGGGCCGAGCAGTACTTC.

V usage is TRBV27 and J usage is TRBJ1-2, with D unclear. V lost 3 bases, J lost 0 bases, and 8 bases lay in between. The CDR3 loop spans 14 amino acids. Per the germline V gene, CDR1 is MNHEY and CDR2 is SMNVEV (reference sequence). The DNA for the CDR3 is TGTGCCAGCAGTTTTCGTAGCACTAACTATGGCTACACCTTC. It specifies CASSFRSTNYGYTF.

This clone was observed a few times. The chain uses TRBV19 and TRBJ2-7, with TRBD1 as a possible D gene (6 bases). CDR1 LNHDA and CDR2 SQIVND come from the germline V gene (reference sequence). The CDR3 sequence is 15 residues long. Trimming removed 3 bases from V and 3 bases from J, with 15 bases in between. The CDR3 sequence: CASSIFFGQNYEQYF. In DNA form, the CDR3 reads TGTGCCAGTAGTATCTTTTTTGGACAGAACTACGAGCAGTACTTC.

This clone was observed a single time. The rearrangement uses TRBV30 and TRBJ1-5, with 7 bases that match TRBD1. The CDR3 consists of 16 residues. V shed 1 base and J 1 base; nucleotides not matched to a gene: 7. CDR1 and CDR2 (germline): GTSNPN, SVGIG (reference sequence). CDR3 DNA: TGTGCCTGGAGTGGACAGGGAACGTCCAGCAATCAGCCCCAGCATTTT. Translating gives CAWSGQGTSSNQPQHF.

In this sample, this clone turned up a few times. V usage is TRBV13 and J usage is TRBJ1-1, with D unresolved. From germline, CDR1 is PRHDT and CDR2 FYEKMQ (reference sequence). The CDR3 contains 13 residues. Between the trimmed V and J ends, which lost 5 bases and 4 bases, there was a span of 11 bases. CDR3 region: CASSPGSGTEAFF. In DNA, the CDR3 is TGTGCCAGCAGCCCGGGGTCGGGCACTGAAGCTTTCTTT.

The chain uses TRBV7-6 and TRBJ1-1; D is ambiguous. From germline, CDR1 is SGHVS and CDR2 FNYEAQ. The V end lost 1 base, the J end lost 1 base, and 10 bases lay between the germline ends. There are 15 residues in the CDR3. The CDR3 nucleotides are TGTGCCAGCAGCTTAGAACCTAATAGGAACACTGAAGCTTTCTTT. The encoded protein is CASSLEPNRNTEAFF.

CDR3: CASSQTGGRETQYF. CDR3 coding DNA: TGTGCCAGCAGCCAGACAGGGGGCCGGGAGACCCAGTACTTC. The gene calls are TRBV14 and TRBJ2-5, with TRBD1 identical over 10 bases. V lost 3 bases to trimming and J lost 5 bases; unmatched junction nucleotides: 3. The germline V gene encodes CDR1 SGHDN and CDR2 FVKESK. This CDR3 region has 14 residues.

V gene TRBV27 combines with J gene TRBJ1-1; D possibly corresponds to TRBD1 (6 bases). From germline, CDR1 is MNHEY and CDR2 SMNVEV (reference sequence). This CDR3 has 13 amino acids. V was clipped by 6 bases and J by 2 bases, with 10 bases between them. CDR3 nucleotides: TGTGCCAGCAGGAGGACAGCCAACACTGAAGCTTTCTTT. Protein sequence: CASRRTANTEAFF.

This clone was picked up one time. This chain connects TRBV19 to TRBJ2-7, with D maybe TRBD1 (6 bases). CDR3 length equals 16 residues. The germline V and J ends were trimmed by 8 bases and 7 bases, with 27 bases remaining between them. In germline, CDR1 is LNHDA, CDR2 SQIVND (reference sequence). The CDR3 coding sequence is TGTGCCAGTGGGGACCCACAGGGCCCGAGGTCCGGGGAGCAGTACTTC. This gives the protein CASGDPQGPRSGEQYF.

The J gene is TRBJ1-1, the V gene TRBV6-5, with 9 bases matching TRBD1. Unmatched junction bases numbered 4, after V lost 10 bases and J lost 4 bases. Germline-derived CDR1 and CDR2 are MNHEY and SVGAGI. The CDR3 extends over 12 amino acids. This CDR3 reads CATTGGVTEAFF. The CDR3 coding sequence is TGTGCCACCACAGGGGGCGTCACTGAAGCTTTCTTT.

V and J are TRBV2 and TRBJ2-3, with 7 positions matching TRBD2. The germline V gene encodes CDR1 SNHLY and CDR2 FYNNEI. With V trimmed by 6 bases and J by 2 bases, 14 bases remained unmatched. The CDR3 length is 17 residues. The CDR3: CASRDSLGGTNTDTQYF. The CDR3 DNA reads as TGTGCCAGCAGAGACTCCTTGGGGGGGACGAACACAGATACGCAGTATTTT.

The V and J genes are TRBV28 and TRBJ2-7, with 10 bases identical to TRBD1. V shed 6 bases, J shed 6 bases, and the junction held 5 bases outside the gene matches. There are 13 residues in the CDR3. In germline, CDR1 is MDHEN, CDR2 SYDVKM. In DNA, the CDR3 is TGTGCCAGCAGCACGACAGGGGGCCGCGAGCAGTACTTC. Translated, it gives CASSTTGGREQYF.

The chain combines TRBV28 with TRBJ2-3; 8 nucleotides line up with TRBD2. Germline loops: CDR1 MDHEN, CDR2 SYDVKM. V lost 6 bases to trimming and J lost 4 bases; unmatched junction nucleotides: 27. The CDR3 consists of 21 residues. The CDR3 loop reads CASSSYGSAGSHGRVADTQYF. The CDR3 coding sequence is TGTGCCAGCAGCTCCTACGGATCCGCCGGATCGCACGGGAGGGTCGCAGATACGCAGTATTTT.

The genes are TRBV19 and TRBJ2-3, with 9 positions matching TRBD1. The germline CDR1 and CDR2 sequences are LNHDA and SQIVND (reference sequence). CDR3 length equals 15 residues. V lost 6 bases, J lost 3 bases, and 7 bases stayed unmatched. This CDR3 is CASSRGTGYTDTQYF. The CDR3 DNA reads TGTGCCAGTAGCCGAGGGACAGGGTATACAGATACGCAGTATTTT.

This chain joins TRBV5-8 and TRBJ1-6, with 11 bases fitting TRBD1. Germline values: CDR1 SGHTS, CDR2 YDEGEE. V was pared by 2 bases and J by 11 bases, with 3 bases of the junction left unmatched. The CDR3 has 14 residues. In DNA, the CDR3 is TGTGCCAGCAGCTTCCGGGACAGGGGGACACCCCTCCACTTT. Translating gives CASSFRDRGTPLHF. The variable domain in full, with the rest retrieved from reference TRBV5-8 and TRBJ1-6, is EAGVTQSPTHLIKTRGQQATLRCSPISGHTSVYWYQQALGLGLQFLLWYDEGEERNRGNFPPRFSGRQFPNYSSELNVNALELEDSALYLCASSFRDRGTPLHFGNGTRLTVT.

The chain recombines TRBV29-1 with TRBJ2-4; 7 bases are shared with TRBD1. Germline assignment: CDR1 SQVTM and CDR2 ANQGSEA. The ends lost 6 bases at V and 8 bases at J; junction bases unmatched: 7. The CDR3 is 12 amino acids. DNA for the CDR3: TGCAGCGTCGACAGGGTTGGGGACATTCAGTACTTC. This translates into CSVDRVGDIQYF.

Judged by abundance, this clone is medium-sized. The rearrangement joins TRBV6-1 to TRBJ2-7, with TRBD1 matching over 12 bases. Germline V CDR1 and CDR2: MNHNS, SASEGT. This CDR3 contains 16 residues. V gave up 0 bases and J gave up 7 bases; unmatched junction bases: 7. Written as DNA, the CDR3 is TGTGCCAGCAGTGAAGCGTCGGGACAGGGGGCTGGAGAGCAGTACTTC. Translating it yields CASSEASGQGAGEQYF.

The chain couples TRBV7-2 to TRBJ1-5; 9 positions match TRBD1. The CDR3 contains 14 residues. V lost 5 bases to trimming and J lost 13 bases; unmatched junction nucleotides: 12. Germline CDR1 and CDR2: SGHTA and FQGNSA. CDR3: CASSPRTGVQGQHF. CDR3 bases: TGTGCCAGCAGCCCCCGGACAGGGGTACAAGGTCAGCATTTT. The full variable domain, in which reference TRBV7-2 and TRBJ1-5 provide the parts outside the CDR3, is GAGVSQSPSNKVTEKGKDVELRCDPISGHTALYWYRQSLGQGLEFLIYFQGNSAPDKSGLPSDRFSAERTGGSVSTLTIQRTQQEDSAVYLCASSPRTGVQGQHFGDGTRLSIL.

The rearrangement uses TRBV5-4 and TRBJ2-7; weak D call: TRBD1 (6 bases). The CDR3 is made up of 16 amino acids. Per germline, CDR1 SGHNT and CDR2 YYREEE (reference sequence). The germline V and J ends were trimmed by 0 bases and 0 bases, with 13 bases remaining between them. CDR3 in DNA: TGTGCCAGCAGCTTGGGGGGGCAGCACTTCTCCTACGAGCAGTACTTC. Translation gives CASSLGGQHFSYEQYF.

The rearrangement joins TRBV5-8 to TRBJ2-1; D is ambiguous. V was clipped by 3 bases and J by 6 bases, with 4 bases between them. Germline V gene lookup returns CDR1 SGHTS and CDR2 YDEGEE. The CDR3 loop spans 11 amino acids. CDR3 sequence: CASSYSNEQFF. CDR3 coding DNA: TGTGCCAGCAGCTATAGCAATGAGCAGTTCTTC.

The CDR3 DNA reads TGTGCCAGCAGCTTAGCGGGCCTTATGAACACTGAAGCTTTCTTT. Translation: CASSLAGLMNTEAFF. The chain links TRBV7-2 to TRBJ1-1; D is uncertain. Trimming shortened V by 0 bases and J by 0 bases, and 8 bases separated the two germline ends. The CDR3 spans 15 residues. The germline V gene encodes CDR1 SGHTA and CDR2 FQGNSA.

The chain joins TRBV11-2 to TRBJ2-4, with a possible D match to TRBD2 (5 bases). Germline values: CDR1 SGHAT, CDR2 FQNNGV. Trimming left V 4 bases short and J 0 bases short, with 13 bases between. The CDR3 has 16 amino acids. CDR3 loop: CASSSQVGVAKNIQYF. In DNA form, the CDR3 reads TGTGCCAGCAGCTCCCAGGTCGGGGTAGCCAAAAACATTCAGTACTTC.

The chain recombines TRBV10-3 with TRBJ2-1, with 8 bases fitting TRBD2. From germline, CDR1 is ENHRY and CDR2 SYGVKD. The CDR3 loop spans 15 amino acids. V dropped 5 bases and J dropped 8; count of bases not matched to a gene: 11. This CDR3 is CAISSGLVGLDEQFF. CDR3 nucleotides: TGTGCCATCAGTTCGGGACTAGTGGGGCTCGATGAGCAGTTCTTC.

The V call is TRBV28, the J call TRBJ1-2, with no clear D. The germline CDR1 and CDR2 sequences are MDHEN and SYDVKM. The CDR3 runs to 11 residues. V lost 5 bases and J 5 bases, leaving 6 bases between the germline ends. The CDR3 sequence is CASSTSYGYTF. In DNA form, the CDR3 reads TGTGCCAGCAGTACGAGTTATGGCTACACCTTC.

The J gene is TRBJ1-1, the V gene TRBV28; perhaps TRBD1 as D (5 bases). CDR3 size: 14 residues. V was shortened by 1 base and J by 4 bases, with 10 bases between the two germline ends. CDR1 and CDR2 from the germline V gene are MDHEN and SYDVKM. DNA of the CDR3: TGTGCCAGCAGTTTATCCGACAGAAGCACTGAAGCTTTCTTT. Its translation: CASSLSDRSTEAFF.

The chain couples TRBV7-9 to TRBJ2-1, with a tentative D call TRBD2 (5 bases). Germline-derived CDR1 and CDR2 are SEHNR and FQNEAQ (reference sequence). The CDR3 is 12 amino acids. V was shortened by 5 bases and J by 8 bases, with 10 bases between the two germline ends. This CDR3 reads CASSPDFDEQFF. The CDR3 nucleotides are TGTGCCAGCAGCCCGGACTTCGATGAGCAGTTCTTC.

The V call is TRBV6-6, the J call TRBJ1-5, with no clear D. This CDR3 contains 14 residues. The germline V gene encodes CDR1 MNHNY and CDR2 SVGAGI (reference sequence). V was clipped by 6 bases and J by 2 bases, with 11 bases between them. CDR3 coding DNA: TGTGCCAGCAGCGAGGGCCCCCGCAATCAGCCCCAGCATTTT. It yields the protein CASSEGPRNQPQHF.

The chain couples TRBV6-1 to TRBJ2-3; 9 positions match TRBD1. The germline V gene encodes CDR1 MNHNS and CDR2 SASEGT. CDR3 size: 15 residues. With 3 bases clipped from V and 0 bases from J, the junction kept 1 base outside the gene matches. The CDR3 nucleotides read TGTGCCAGCAGTGAGGGGACAGGGAGCACAGATACGCAGTATTTT. It yields the protein CASSEGTGSTDTQYF.

The chain combines TRBV7-9 with TRBJ2-5; tentative D call: TRBD1 (6 bases). The CDR3 length is 13 residues. Trimming took off 0 bases at V and 5 bases at J, with 7 bases between the two ends. Germline CDR1 and CDR2: SEHNR and FQNEAQ (reference sequence). CDR3 in DNA: TGTGCCAGCAGCTTAGCCCAGGGGGAGACCCAGTACTTC. It is translated as CASSLAQGETQYF. The full variable domain, in which reference TRBV7-9 and TRBJ2-5 provide the parts outside the CDR3, is DTGVSQNPRHKITKRGQNVTFRCDPISEHNRLYWYRQTLGQGPEFLTYFQNEAQLEKSRLLSDRFSAERPKGSFSTLEIQRTEQGDSAMYLCASSLAQGETQYFGPGTRLLVL.

The rearrangement joins TRBV4-1 to TRBJ2-7, with 9 bases aligning to TRBD1. The CDR3 contains 16 residues. Unmatched junction bases numbered 4, after V lost 1 base and J lost 0 bases. Germline values: CDR1 MGHRA, CDR2 YSYEKL. The CDR3 nucleotides read TGCGCCAGCAGCCAAGGGACAGGGGTCGACTCCTACGAGCAGTACTTC. Encoded protein: CASSQGTGVDSYEQYF.

The chain couples TRBV2 to TRBJ2-5, with no clear D. In germline, CDR1 is SNHLY, CDR2 FYNNEI. V lost 6 bases and J 1 base, leaving 9 bases between the germline ends. CDR3 length: 13 residues. The CDR3 is CASRAEVQETQYF. Here the CDR3 DNA reads TGTGCCAGCAGGGCAGAAGTCCAAGAGACCCAGTACTTC.

This clone was detected a few times. This chain connects TRBV11-2 to TRBJ2-5; TRBD1 agrees at 10 bases. V was clipped by 2 bases and J by 2 bases; unmatched bases: 5. In germline, CDR1 is SGHAT, CDR2 FQNNGV. The CDR3 loop spans 16 amino acids. The CDR3 DNA follows: TGTGCCAGCAGCTTATACCCGGGACAGGGGCAAGAGACCCAGTACTTC. This sequence encodes CASSLYPGQGQETQYF.